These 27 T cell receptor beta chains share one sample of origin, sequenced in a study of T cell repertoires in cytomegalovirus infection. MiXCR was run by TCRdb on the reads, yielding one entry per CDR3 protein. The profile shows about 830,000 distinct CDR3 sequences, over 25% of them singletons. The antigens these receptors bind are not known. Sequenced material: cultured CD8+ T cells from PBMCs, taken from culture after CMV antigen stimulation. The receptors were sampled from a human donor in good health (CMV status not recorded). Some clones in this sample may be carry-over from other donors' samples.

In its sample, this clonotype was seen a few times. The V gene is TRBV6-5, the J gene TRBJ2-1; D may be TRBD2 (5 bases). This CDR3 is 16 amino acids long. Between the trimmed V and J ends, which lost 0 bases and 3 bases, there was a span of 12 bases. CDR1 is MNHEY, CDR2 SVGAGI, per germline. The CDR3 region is CASSYSGFGNYNEQFF. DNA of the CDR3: TGTGCCAGCAGTTACTCGGGCTTCGGGAACTACAATGAGCAGTTCTTC.

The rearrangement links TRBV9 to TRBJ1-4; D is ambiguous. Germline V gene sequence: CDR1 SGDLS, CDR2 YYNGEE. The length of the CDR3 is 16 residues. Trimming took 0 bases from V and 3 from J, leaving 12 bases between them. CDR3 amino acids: CASSVDGRAANEKLFF. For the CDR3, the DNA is TGTGCCAGCAGCGTAGATGGGAGAGCAGCTAATGAAAAACTGTTTTTT. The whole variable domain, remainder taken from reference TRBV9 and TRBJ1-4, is DSGVTQTPKHLITATGQRVTLRCSPRSGDLSVYWYQQSLDQGLQFLIQYYNGEERAKGNILERFSAQQFPDLHSELNLSSLELGDSALYFCASSVDGRAANEKLFFGSGTQLSVL.

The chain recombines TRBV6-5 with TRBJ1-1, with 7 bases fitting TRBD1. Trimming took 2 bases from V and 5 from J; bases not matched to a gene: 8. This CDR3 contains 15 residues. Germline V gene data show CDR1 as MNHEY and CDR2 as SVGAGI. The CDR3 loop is CASSYTSGGWTEAFF. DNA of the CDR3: TGTGCCAGCAGTTACACATCAGGGGGATGGACTGAAGCTTTCTTT.

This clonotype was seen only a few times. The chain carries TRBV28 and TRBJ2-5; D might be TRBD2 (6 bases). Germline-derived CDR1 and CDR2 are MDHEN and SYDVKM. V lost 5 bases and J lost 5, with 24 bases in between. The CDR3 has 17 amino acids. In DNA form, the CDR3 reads TGTGCCAGCAGTATCGACCCCCGGGACTCTGGTGAGGAGACCCAGTACTTC. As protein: CASSIDPRDSGEETQYF. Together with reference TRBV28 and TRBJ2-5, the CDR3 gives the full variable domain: DVKVTQSSRYLVKRTGEKVFLECVQDMDHENMFWYRQDPGLGLRLIYFSYDVKMKEKGDIPEGYSVSREKKERFSLILESASTNQTSMYLCASSIDPRDSGEETQYFGPGTRLLVL.

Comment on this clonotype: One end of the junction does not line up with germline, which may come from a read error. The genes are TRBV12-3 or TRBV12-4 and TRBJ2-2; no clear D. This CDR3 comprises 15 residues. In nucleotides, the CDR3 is TGTGCCAACAGTTTCTTAGGCAGGTCCACCGGGGAGCTGTTTTTT. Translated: CANSFLGRSTGELFF.

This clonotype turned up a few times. The CDR3 bases are TGTGCCAGCAGACGTTTCTTGGCGGAACAGCCCCAGCATTTT. This gives the protein CASRRFLAEQPQHF. This rearrangement joins TRBV6-1 to TRBJ1-5, with D unclear. CDR3 length equals 14 residues. The germline gives CDR1 MNHNS, CDR2 SASEGT. V was trimmed by 6 bases and J by 7 bases, leaving 16 bases between them.

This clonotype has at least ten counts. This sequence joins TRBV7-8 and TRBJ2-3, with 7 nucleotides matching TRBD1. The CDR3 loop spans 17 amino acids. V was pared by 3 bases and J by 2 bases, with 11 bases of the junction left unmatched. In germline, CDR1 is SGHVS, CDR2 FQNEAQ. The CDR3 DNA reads TGTGCCAGCAGCTTGGGAGCGACAGGGAGTGTCACAGATACGCAGTATTTT. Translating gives CASSLGATGSVTDTQYF.

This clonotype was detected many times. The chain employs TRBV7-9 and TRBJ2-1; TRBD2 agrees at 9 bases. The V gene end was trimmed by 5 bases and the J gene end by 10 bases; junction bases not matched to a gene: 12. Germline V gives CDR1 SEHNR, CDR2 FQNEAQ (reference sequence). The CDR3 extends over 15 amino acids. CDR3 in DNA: TGTGCCAGCAGCCCTTTTAGCGGGGGCGTCTCGGAGCAGTTCTTC. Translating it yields CASSPFSGGVSEQFF. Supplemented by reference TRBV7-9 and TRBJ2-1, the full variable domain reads DTGVSQNPRHKITKRGQNVTFRCDPISEHNRLYWYRQTLGQGPEFLTYFQNEAQLEKSRLLSDRFSAERPKGSFSTLEIQRTEQGDSAMYLCASSPFSGGVSEQFFGPGTRLTVL.

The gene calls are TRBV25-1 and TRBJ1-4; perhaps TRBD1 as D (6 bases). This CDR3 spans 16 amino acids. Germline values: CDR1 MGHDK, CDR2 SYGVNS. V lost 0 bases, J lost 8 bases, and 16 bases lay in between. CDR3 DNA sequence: TGTGCCAGCAGTGAATATTTCCCTGGGACAACGGAAAAACTGTTTTTT. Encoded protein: CASSEYFPGTTEKLFF.

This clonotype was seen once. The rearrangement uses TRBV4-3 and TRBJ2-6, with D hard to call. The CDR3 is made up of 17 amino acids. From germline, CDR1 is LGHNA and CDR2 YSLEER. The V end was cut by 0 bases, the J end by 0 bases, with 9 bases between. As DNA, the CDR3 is TGCGCCAGCAGCCAAGAGCCCCCAAGCTCTGGGGCCAACGTCCTGACTTTC. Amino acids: CASSQEPPSSGANVLTF.

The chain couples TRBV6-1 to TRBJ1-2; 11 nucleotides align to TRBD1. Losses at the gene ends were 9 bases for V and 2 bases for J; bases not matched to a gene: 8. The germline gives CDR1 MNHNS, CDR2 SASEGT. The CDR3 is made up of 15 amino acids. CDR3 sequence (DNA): TGTGCCAGGAGCGGAGGGACAGGGGGGAACTATGGCTACACCTTC. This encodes CARSGGTGGNYGYTF.

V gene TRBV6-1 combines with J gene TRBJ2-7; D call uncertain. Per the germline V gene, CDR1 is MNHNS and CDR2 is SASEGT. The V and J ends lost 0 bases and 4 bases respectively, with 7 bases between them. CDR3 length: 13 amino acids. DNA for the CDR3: TGTGCCAGCAGTGAAGCTGCCAGGTACGAGCAGTACTTC. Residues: CASSEAARYEQYF.

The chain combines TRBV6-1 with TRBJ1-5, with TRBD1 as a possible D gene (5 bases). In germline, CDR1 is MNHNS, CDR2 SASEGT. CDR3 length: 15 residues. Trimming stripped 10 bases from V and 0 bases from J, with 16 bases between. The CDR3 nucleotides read TGTGCCACCCTACCGGGACTGCTTAGCAATCAGCCCCAGCATTTT. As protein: CATLPGLLSNQPQHF.

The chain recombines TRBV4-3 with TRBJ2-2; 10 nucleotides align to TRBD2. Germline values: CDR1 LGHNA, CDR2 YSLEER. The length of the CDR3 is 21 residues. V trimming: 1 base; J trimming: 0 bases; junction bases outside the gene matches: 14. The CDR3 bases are TGCGCCAGCAGCCAAGGGGTTCTCGGGCTAGCGGGGGCCGCGAACACCGGGGAGCTGTTTTTT. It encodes CASSQGVLGLAGAANTGELFF.

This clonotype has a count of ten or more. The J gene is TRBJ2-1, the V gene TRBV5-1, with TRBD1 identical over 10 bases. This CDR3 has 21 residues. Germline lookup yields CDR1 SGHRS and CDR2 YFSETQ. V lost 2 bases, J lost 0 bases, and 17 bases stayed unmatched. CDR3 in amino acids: CASSLSALGQGIGSSYNEQFF. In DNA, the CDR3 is TGCGCCAGCAGCTTAAGCGCTTTGGGACAGGGGATTGGAAGCTCCTACAATGAGCAGTTCTTC.

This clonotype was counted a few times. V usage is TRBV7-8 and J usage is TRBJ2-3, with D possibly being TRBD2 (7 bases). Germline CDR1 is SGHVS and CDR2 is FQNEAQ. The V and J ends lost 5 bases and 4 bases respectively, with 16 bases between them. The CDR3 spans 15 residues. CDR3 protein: CASSLMRGGADTQYF. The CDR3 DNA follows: TGTGCCAGCAGCCTAATGAGGGGGGGGGCAGATACGCAGTATTTT.

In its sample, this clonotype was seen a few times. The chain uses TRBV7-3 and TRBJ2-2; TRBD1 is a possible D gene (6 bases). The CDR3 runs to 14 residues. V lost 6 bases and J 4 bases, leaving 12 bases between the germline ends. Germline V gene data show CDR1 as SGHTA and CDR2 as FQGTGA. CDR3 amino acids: CASRDQGFTGELFF. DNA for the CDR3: TGTGCCAGCAGGGACCAGGGGTTCACCGGGGAGCTGTTTTTT. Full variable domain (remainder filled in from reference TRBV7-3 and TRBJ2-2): GAGVSQTPSNKVTEKGKYVELRCDPISGHTALYWYRQSLGQGPEFLIYFQGTGAADDSGLPNDRFFAVRPEGSVSTLKIQRTERGDSAVYLCASRDQGFTGELFFGEGSRLTVL.

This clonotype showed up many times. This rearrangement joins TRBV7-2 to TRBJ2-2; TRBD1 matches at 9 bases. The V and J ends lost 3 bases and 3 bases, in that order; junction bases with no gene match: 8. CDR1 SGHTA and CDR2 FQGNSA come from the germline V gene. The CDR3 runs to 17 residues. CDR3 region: CASSFPGQGFDTGELFF. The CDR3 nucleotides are TGTGCCAGCAGCTTTCCGGGACAGGGCTTCGACACCGGGGAGCTGTTTTTT. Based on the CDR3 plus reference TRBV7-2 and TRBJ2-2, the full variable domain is GAGVSQSPSNKVTEKGKDVELRCDPISGHTALYWYRQSLGQGLEFLIYFQGNSAPDKSGLPSDRFSAERTGGSVSTLTIQRTQQEDSAVYLCASSFPGQGFDTGELFFGEGSRLTVL.

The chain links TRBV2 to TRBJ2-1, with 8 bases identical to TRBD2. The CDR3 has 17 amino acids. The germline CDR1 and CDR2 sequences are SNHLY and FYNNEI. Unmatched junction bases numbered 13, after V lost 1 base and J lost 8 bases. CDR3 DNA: TGTGCCAGCAGTGAAGTTATACAAAGCGGGGGAGTGGATGAGCAGTTCTTC. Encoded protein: CASSEVIQSGGVDEQFF.

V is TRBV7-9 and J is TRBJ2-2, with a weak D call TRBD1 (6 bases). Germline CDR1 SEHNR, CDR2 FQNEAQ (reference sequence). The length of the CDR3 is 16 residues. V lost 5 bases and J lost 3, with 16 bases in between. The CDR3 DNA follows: TGTGCCAGCAGCCCGCGAGACAGGCTAGACACCGGGGAGCTGTTTTTT. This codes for CASSPRDRLDTGELFF.

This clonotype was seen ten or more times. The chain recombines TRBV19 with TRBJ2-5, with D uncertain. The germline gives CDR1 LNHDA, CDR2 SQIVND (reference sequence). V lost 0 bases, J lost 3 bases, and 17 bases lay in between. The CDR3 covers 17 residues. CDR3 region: CASSIDHRQALEETQYF. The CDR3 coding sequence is TGTGCCAGTAGTATAGATCACCGGCAGGCCCTCGAAGAGACCCAGTACTTC. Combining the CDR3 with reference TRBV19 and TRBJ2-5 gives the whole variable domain DGGITQSPKYLFRKEGQNVTLSCEQNLNHDAMYWYRQDPGQGLRLIYYSQIVNDFQKGDIAEGYSVSREKKESFPLTVTSAQKNPTAFYLCASSIDHRQALEETQYFGPGTRLLVL.

DNA for the CDR3: TGTGCCAGTAGTATCAGCCAGGTGGGGAACACTGAAGCTTTCTTT. It codes for CASSISQVGNTEAFF. J is TRBJ1-1 and V is TRBV19; D is ambiguous. The CDR3 sequence is 15 residues long. The ends were cut back, 3 bases at V and 1 base at J, with 12 bases in the middle. The germline V gene has CDR1 LNHDA and CDR2 SQIVND (reference sequence). Variable domain in full (rest from reference TRBV19 and TRBJ1-1): DGGITQSPKYLFRKEGQNVTLSCEQNLNHDAMYWYRQDPGQGLRLIYYSQIVNDFQKGDIAEGYSVSREKKESFPLTVTSAQKNPTAFYLCASSISQVGNTEAFFGQGTRLTVV.

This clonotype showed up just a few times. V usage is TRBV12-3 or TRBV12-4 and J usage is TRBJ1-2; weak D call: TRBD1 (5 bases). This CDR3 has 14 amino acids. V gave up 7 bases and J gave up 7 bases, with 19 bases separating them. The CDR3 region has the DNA TGTGCCAGCACCTCGACCGGGAGGGGCCGTGGCTACACCTTC. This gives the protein CASTSTGRGRGYTF.

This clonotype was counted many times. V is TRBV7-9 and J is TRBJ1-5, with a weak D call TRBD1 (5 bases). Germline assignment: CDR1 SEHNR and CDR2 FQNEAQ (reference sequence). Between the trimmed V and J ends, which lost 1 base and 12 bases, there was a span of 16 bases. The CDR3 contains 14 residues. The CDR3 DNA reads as TGTGCCAGCAGCTTAGTTGGGGACCTGGGAAGCCAGCATTTT. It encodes CASSLVGDLGSQHF.

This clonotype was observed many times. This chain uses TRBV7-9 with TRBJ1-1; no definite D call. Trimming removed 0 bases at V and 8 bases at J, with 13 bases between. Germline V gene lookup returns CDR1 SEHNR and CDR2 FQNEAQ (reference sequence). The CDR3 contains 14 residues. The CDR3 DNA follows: TGTGCCAGCAGCTTAGCCGGGCATCAAAGCGAAGCTTTCTTT. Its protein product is CASSLAGHQSEAFF.

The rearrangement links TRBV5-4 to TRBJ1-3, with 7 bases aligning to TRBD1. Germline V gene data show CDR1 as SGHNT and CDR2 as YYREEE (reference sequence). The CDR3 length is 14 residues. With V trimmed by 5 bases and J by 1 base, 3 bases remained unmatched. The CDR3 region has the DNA TGTGCCAGCAGATCAGGGGGTTCTGGAAACACCATATATTTT. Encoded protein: CASRSGGSGNTIYF.

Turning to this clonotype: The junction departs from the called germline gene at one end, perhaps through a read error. This CDR3 is CASGFGQVNEKLFF. For the CDR3, the DNA is TGTGCCAGCGGCTTCGGACAGGTCAATGAAAAACTGTTTTTT. The chain carries TRBV7-6 and TRBJ1-4, with 7 positions matching TRBD1. The germline CDR1 and CDR2 sequences are SGHVS and FNYEAQ. CDR3 length: 14 residues. Filled out from reference TRBV7-6 and TRBJ1-4, the complete variable domain reads GAGVSQSPRYKVTKRGQDVALRCDPISGHVSLYWYRQALGQGPEFLTYFNYEAQQDKSGLPNDRFSAERPEGSISTLTIQRTEQRDSAMYRCASGFGQVNEKLFFGSGTQLSVL.